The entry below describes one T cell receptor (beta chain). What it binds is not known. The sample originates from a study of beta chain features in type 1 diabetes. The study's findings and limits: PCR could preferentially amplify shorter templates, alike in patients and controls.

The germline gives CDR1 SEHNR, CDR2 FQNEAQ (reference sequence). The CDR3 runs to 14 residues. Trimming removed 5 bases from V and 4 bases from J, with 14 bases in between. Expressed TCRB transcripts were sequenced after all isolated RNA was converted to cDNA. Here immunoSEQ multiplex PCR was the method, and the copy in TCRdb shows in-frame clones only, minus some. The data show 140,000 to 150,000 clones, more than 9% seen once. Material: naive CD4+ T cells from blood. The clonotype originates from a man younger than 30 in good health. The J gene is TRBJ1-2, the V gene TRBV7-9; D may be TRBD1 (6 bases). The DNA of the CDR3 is TGTGCCAGCAGCCGAGAACAGGGCAGCTATGGCTACACCTTC. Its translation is CASSREQGSYGYTF.